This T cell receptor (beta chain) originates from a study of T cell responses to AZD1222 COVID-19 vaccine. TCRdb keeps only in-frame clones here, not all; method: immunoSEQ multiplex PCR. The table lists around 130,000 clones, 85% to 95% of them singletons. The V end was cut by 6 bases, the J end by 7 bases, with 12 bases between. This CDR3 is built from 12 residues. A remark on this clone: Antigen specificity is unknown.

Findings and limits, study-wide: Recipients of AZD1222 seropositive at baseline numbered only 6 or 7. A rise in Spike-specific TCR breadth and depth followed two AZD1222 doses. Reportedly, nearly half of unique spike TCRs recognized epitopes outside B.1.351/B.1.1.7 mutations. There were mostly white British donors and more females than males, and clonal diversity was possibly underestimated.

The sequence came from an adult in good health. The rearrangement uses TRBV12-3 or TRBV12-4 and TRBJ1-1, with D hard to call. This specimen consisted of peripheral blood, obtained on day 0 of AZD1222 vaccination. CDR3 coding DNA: TGTGCCAGCAGCCCAGGCTCCATTGAAGCTTTCTTT. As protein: CASSPGSIEAFF.